One and the same sample provided the 22 T cell receptor beta chains below, sequenced in a study of cytomegalovirus exposure and HLA in healthy donors. Vbeta (60) and Jbeta (13) primers were used in the PCR. Using immunoSEQ multiplex PCR, the repertoire was profiled, and TCRdb retains in-frame clones only, with some absent. The data hold 60,000 to 70,000 clones, with 79% observed a single time. The sequencing input was PBMCs. These receptors originate from a woman between 25 and 40 years old in good health and CMV-seronegative.

The chain couples TRBV13 to TRBJ2-5; 8 bases align to TRBD2. J lost 2 bases, V lost 4 bases, and 3 bases had no gene match. Germline V lookup: CDR1 PRHDT, CDR2 FYEKMQ (reference sequence). The CDR3 has 14 residues. In DNA, the CDR3 is TGTGCCAGCAGCTGGACTAGCACTCAAGAGACCCAGTACTTC. Translated, it gives CASSWTSTQETQYF.

The chain joins TRBV9 to TRBJ1-2; no definite D call. This CDR3 region has 16 residues. Germline V lookup: CDR1 SGDLS, CDR2 YYNGEE. Trimming took 2 bases from V and 5 from J, leaving 19 bases between them. In DNA, the CDR3 is TGTGCCAGCAGCGTGATTGGGGAGAGGGAAAGGTATGGCTACACCTTC. As protein: CASSVIGERERYGYTF. Full variable domain (outside the CDR3, taken from reference TRBV9 and TRBJ1-2): DSGVTQTPKHLITATGQRVTLRCSPRSGDLSVYWYQQSLDQGLQFLIQYYNGEERAKGNILERFSAQQFPDLHSELNLSSLELGDSALYFCASSVIGERERYGYTFGSGTRLTVV.

Comments on this clone: This specimen includes other DNA sequences encoding the same CDR3. The chain recombines TRBV20-1 with TRBJ2-7; possibly TRBD1 for D (6 bases). Trimming cost V 5 bases and J 4 bases, with 9 bases left between them. Germline assignment: CDR1 DFQATT and CDR2 SNEGSKA (reference sequence). This CDR3 spans 11 amino acids. Here the CDR3 reads CSADGQYEQYF. The CDR3 DNA sequence: TGCAGTGCTGATGGACAGTACGAGCAGTACTTC.

This sequence joins TRBV7-2 and TRBJ2-1; 7 bases are shared with TRBD1. The CDR3 covers 16 residues. Germline CDR1 and CDR2: SGHTA and FQGNSA. V trimming: 5 bases; J trimming: 8 bases; junction bases outside the gene matches: 15. The CDR3 DNA follows: TGTGCCAGCAGCACTCGTGGGAAGGGGGCGTCCGATGAGCAGTTCTTC. This codes for CASSTRGKGASDEQFF.

The chain links TRBV18 to TRBJ1-1; D is uncertain. The CDR3 has 13 amino acids. From germline, CDR1 is KGHSH and CDR2 LQKENI. Trimming cost V 3 bases and J 3 bases, with 8 bases left between them. In DNA form, the CDR3 reads TGTGCCAGCTCACCGAGGTTCGACACTGAAGCTTTCTTT. Translating gives CASSPRFDTEAFF.

The table lists this clone with a count of one. The J gene is TRBJ2-1, the V gene TRBV29-1, with 7 bases identical to TRBD1. The CDR3 is 13 residues long. The trim removed 4 bases at V and 12 bases at J, leaving 12 bases unmatched. From germline, CDR1 is SQVTM and CDR2 ANQGSEA. The CDR3 coding sequence is TGCAGCGTTGTGGTCGTCCAGGGGGTAAGGCAGTTCTTC. This translates into CSVVVVQGVRQFF.

This chain uses TRBV11-2 with TRBJ1-2; perhaps TRBD1 as D (5 bases). Germline V lookup: CDR1 SGHAT, CDR2 FQNNGV. The CDR3 has 14 amino acids. The germline V and J ends were trimmed by 3 bases and 0 bases, with 8 bases remaining between them. The CDR3 sequence is CASSLGEANYGYTF. CDR3 sequence (DNA): TGTGCCAGCAGCTTGGGGGAGGCTAACTATGGCTACACCTTC.

The V and J genes are TRBV2 and TRBJ1-4; D is perhaps TRBD1 (5 bases). Germline V lookup: CDR1 SNHLY, CDR2 FYNNEI. Trimming removed 1 base from V and 8 bases from J, with 5 bases in between. The CDR3 is 12 amino acids. CDR3 bases: TGTGCCAGCAGTGAAGAGGGGGAAAAACTGTTTTTT. The encoded protein is CASSEEGEKLFF.

The rearrangement joins TRBV7-2 to TRBJ1-2, with 7 nucleotides matching TRBD1. The CDR3 covers 13 residues. The ends lost 2 bases at V and 4 bases at J; junction bases unmatched: 1. The V gene's germline CDR1 is SGHTA and CDR2 FQGNSA. The CDR3 sequence is CASSLSGGYGYTF. Written as DNA, the CDR3 is TGTGCCAGCAGCTTATCAGGGGGCTATGGCTACACCTTC.

The genes are TRBV30 and TRBJ1-6, with D perhaps TRBD1 (5 bases). The germline V and J ends were trimmed by 0 bases and 2 bases, with 14 bases remaining between them. The length of the CDR3 is 17 residues. Germline values: CDR1 GTSNPN, CDR2 SVGIG (reference sequence). CDR3 DNA: TGTGCCTGGAGTGTACAGGTGCAGGGAACCTATAATTCACCCCTCCACTTT. Translated, it gives CAWSVQVQGTYNSPLHF.

The chain carries TRBV11-2 and TRBJ2-7, with 8 bases matching TRBD1. This CDR3 contains 15 residues. CDR1 SGHAT and CDR2 FQNNGV come from the germline V gene. Germline trimming cut 0 bases from V and 1 base from J; bases unmatched to any gene: 2. This CDR3 reads CASSLDRDRSYEQYF. CDR3 DNA sequence: TGTGCCAGCAGCTTAGATAGGGACAGGTCCTACGAGCAGTACTTC.

The rearrangement links TRBV11-3 to TRBJ2-2; no firm D call. The CDR3 totals 13 residues. Germline CDR1 SGHNT, CDR2 YENEEA. Trimming cost V 2 bases and J 3 bases, with 4 bases left between them. In DNA, the CDR3 is TGTGCCAGCAGCTTACAGGACACCGGGGAGCTGTTTTTT. Its protein product is CASSLQDTGELFF.

V and J are TRBV5-8 and TRBJ1-2; 8 bases are shared with TRBD1. Germline CDR1 reads SGHTS; CDR2 reads YDEGEE. This CDR3 is 15 amino acids long. With 1 base clipped from V and 8 bases from J, the junction kept 10 bases outside the gene matches. The CDR3 spells CASSLTGGTVKGYTF. The CDR3 DNA follows: TGTGCCAGCAGCTTGACAGGGGGAACGGTAAAAGGCTACACCTTC.

V and J are TRBV27 and TRBJ2-1; a possible D gene is TRBD2 (5 bases). Germline CDR1 MNHEY, CDR2 SMNVEV (reference sequence). The CDR3 length is 13 residues. Trimming pared 2 bases from V and 6 bases from J, leaving 8 bases between. Written as DNA, the CDR3 is TGTGCCAGCAGTTTAAGCGGAGTCAATGAGCAGTTCTTC. This codes for CASSLSGVNEQFF.

The chain couples TRBV25-1 to TRBJ2-7, with TRBD1 matching over 7 bases. Trimming cost V 3 bases and J 2 bases; bases outside gene matches: 13. The CDR3 has 17 amino acids. Germline V gene lookup returns CDR1 MGHDK and CDR2 SYGVNS. The CDR3 DNA follows: TGTGCCAGCAGTGAGGGGTTAGACAGGGAAGGCCCCTACGAGCAGTACTTC. Protein product: CASSEGLDREGPYEQYF.

The chain uses TRBV7-9 and TRBJ2-3; maybe TRBD1 (5 bases). The CDR3 extends over 15 amino acids. The V end lost 3 bases, the J end lost 6 bases, and 16 bases lay between the germline ends. Germline assignment: CDR1 SEHNR and CDR2 FQNEAQ (reference sequence). The CDR3 spells CASSFELGRGDTQYF. The CDR3 nucleotides are TGTGCCAGCAGCTTCGAGTTGGGGCGTGGGGATACGCAGTATTTT.

The gene calls are TRBV7-9 and TRBJ1-4; maybe TRBD1 (6 bases). V dropped 5 bases and J dropped 4 bases, with 17 bases sitting between them. Per the germline V gene, CDR1 is SEHNR and CDR2 is FQNEAQ (reference sequence). The CDR3 covers 16 residues. CDR3 nucleotides: TGTGCCAGCAGCCCCACGGGGGGCTTCATTAATGAAAAACTGTTTTTT. It yields the protein CASSPTGGFINEKLFF.

The chain has TRBV5-1 and TRBJ2-3, with 8 bases that match TRBD2. The V and J ends lost 6 bases and 9 bases, in that order; junction bases with no gene match: 15. CDR3 length equals 15 residues. The germline CDR1 and CDR2 sequences are SGHRS and YFSETQ. CDR3 amino acids: CASTGSGDLRETQYF. In DNA, the CDR3 is TGCGCCAGCACAGGTAGCGGGGACCTCAGGGAAACGCAGTATTTT.

This clone was detected only a few times. This chain uses TRBV19 with TRBJ1-5; the match to TRBD1 covers 8 bases. Germline V lookup: CDR1 LNHDA, CDR2 SQIVND (reference sequence). This CDR3 is built from 18 residues. V dropped 5 bases and J dropped 1; count of bases not matched to a gene: 13. This chain's CDR3 is CASSQQGAKWWSNQPQHF. The CDR3 bases are TGTGCCAGTAGTCAGCAGGGGGCGAAGTGGTGGAGCAATCAGCCCCAGCATTTT.

This clone was seen more than once but under ten times. The chain is built from TRBV5-4 and TRBJ2-1; TRBD2 agrees at 10 bases. The CDR3 is 15 amino acids. Germline CDR1 and CDR2: SGHNT and YYREEE (reference sequence). The J segment lost 8 bases and the V segment lost 3 bases, leaving 8 bases of the junction unmatched. CDR3 DNA: TGTGCCAGCAGCTCCCAGAGCGGGGGGGCCCATGAGCAGTTCTTC. Its translation: CASSSQSGGAHEQFF.

This chain joins TRBV6-5 and TRBJ2-7; the match to TRBD1 covers 11 bases. Looked up from germline, CDR1 is MNHEY and CDR2 is SVGAGI. The V segment lost 7 bases and the J segment 3 bases; nucleotides outside the gene matches: 5. CDR3 length: 14 amino acids. In DNA form, the CDR3 reads TGTGCCAGCACGGGGACAGGGGGAATCTACGAGCAGTACTTC. Amino acids: CASTGTGGIYEQYF.

The V call is TRBV6-1, the J call TRBJ2-5, with D unclear. The V gene's germline CDR1 is MNHNS and CDR2 SASEGT. The ends were cut back, 7 bases at V and 1 base at J, with 7 bases in the middle. The CDR3 loop spans 12 amino acids. The CDR3 DNA is TGTGCCAGCACCCTACTCCAAGAGACCCAGTACTTC. Protein: CASTLLQETQYF.